These T cell receptor beta chains were read from a single sample in a study of technical replicates of blood from several donors. Generated by immunoSEQ multiplex PCR, the TCRdb table keeps only in-frame clones and is missing some. The profile covers under 100,000 clones, with around 85% appearing a single time and about 5.1% taken by the ten largest. The sequenced sample was PBMCs. Receptors were obtained from a human donor in good health. Some clones in this sample may be carry-over from other donors' samples. The CDR3 runs from the conserved cysteine through the conserved F or W. Fields, in order: D gene, V gene, J gene, CDR3 protein, CDR3 DNA. The D gene is left open where the match is weak.

>-|TRBV20-1|TRBJ2-7
CSARDREQYF
TGCAGTGCTAGAGATCGCGAGCAGTACTTC
>-|TRBV6-6|TRBJ2-3
CASRVQGDTQYF
TGTGCCAGCAGAGTACAGGGAGATACGCAGTATTTT
>TRBD1|TRBV10-3|TRBJ1-2
CAISMDRGLGGDYGYTF
TGTGCCATCAGTATGGACAGGGGGCTAGGGGGAGACTATGGCTACACCTTC
>TRBD2|TRBV10-3|TRBJ2-1
CAISDLTSGGAGEQFF
TGTGCCATCAGTGACCTAACTAGCGGGGGGGCCGGTGAGCAGTTCTTC
>-|TRBV7-2|TRBJ1-1
CASSLGLGGEAFF
TGTGCCAGCAGCTTAGGTCTAGGAGGGGAAGCTTTCTTT
>TRBD1|TRBV5-1|TRBJ2-3
CASSPRQGPDTQYF
TGCGCCAGCAGCCCTAGACAGGGCCCCGATACGCAGTATTTT
>TRBD1|TRBV6-6|TRBJ1-6
CATGQGESPLHF
TGTGCCACAGGACAGGGTGAATCACCCCTCCACTTT
>TRBD1|TRBV14|TRBJ1-1
CASSLTQGVGAFF
TGTGCCAGCAGCCTAACACAGGGGGTAGGAGCTTTCTTT
>-|TRBV4-3|TRBJ2-2
CASSQETRVLTGELFF
TGCGCCAGCAGCCAAGAGACCAGGGTCCTCACCGGGGAGCTGTTTTTT
>-|TRBV7-2|TRBJ2-7
CASSLEYSYEQYF
TGTGCCAGCAGCTTAGAATACTCCTACGAGCAGTACTTC
>-|TRBV4-3|TRBJ2-7
CASSQGQALREQYF
TGCGCCAGCAGCCAAGGGCAGGCCCTCCGCGAGCAGTACTTC